This is a list of T cell receptor beta chains from one sample in a study of blood T cells in healthy people across ages. One entry per CDR3 protein, called by TCRdb with MiXCR from the 5' RACE reads. The sample yields about 1,600,000 distinct CDR3 sequences, 42% seen once. The sample comprised blood. These receptor sequences come from a woman between 18 and 29 years old in good health. Both conserved end residues are part of each CDR3. The D gene is left open where the match is weak. Clone size is shown for a subset of rows, as once, few, many or a class of expanded clone.

TRBD2	-	TRBJ2-3	TRBV20-1	TGCAGTGCTAGGACTAGCGGCCTAGGGGATACGCAGTATTTT	CSARTSGLGDTQYF
-	-	TRBJ1-1	TRBV29-1	TGCAGCGTCTTCCTCGGGACTGAAGCTTTCTTT	CSVFLGTEAFF
TRBD2	-	TRBJ2-5	TRBV11-2	TGTGCCAGCAGCTTAGGGGGTCCGGGACTAGTGACACAAGAGACCCAGTACTTC	CASSLGGPGLVTQETQYF
TRBD1	few	TRBJ1-2	TRBV20-1	TGCAGTGCTGATAGTGGCAGGGGGCTGTATGGCTACACCTTC	CSADSGRGLYGYTF
TRBD1	-	TRBJ1-4	TRBV3-1	TGTGCCAGCAGCCAAGGGACAGGGTTTGAAAAACTGTTTTTT	CASSQGTGFEKLFF
-	-	TRBJ2-7	TRBV24-1	TGTGCCACCAGTGACCGCTCGAGGTCCTACGAGCAGTACTTC	CATSDRSRSYEQYF
-	few	TRBJ1-1	TRBV30	TGTGCCTGGAGTGTACGGGGCTTAGTGGCTGAAGCTTTCTTT	CAWSVRGLVAEAFF
TRBD1	-	TRBJ1-2	TRBV27	TGTGCCAGCAGTCCCTACGAGGGGGCGCGCGGCTACACCTTC	CASSPYEGARGYTF
TRBD2	-	TRBJ2-3	TRBV7-9	TGTGCCAGCAGCGCCTGGGGCGGGAGATCCAAGGAGAGCACAGATACGCAGTATTTT	CASSAWGGRSKESTDTQYF
-	-	TRBJ1-5	TRBV20-1	TGCAGTGCTAGATTGGGGGGAGCGGGGAATCAGCCCCAGCATTTT	CSARLGGAGNQPQHF
TRBD2	few	TRBJ2-7	TRBV5-1	TGCGCCAGCAGCCCAAGACTAGCGGGTGGTTACTACGAGCAGTACTTC	CASSPRLAGGYYEQYF
-	-	TRBJ1-1	TRBV9	TGTGCCAGCAGCGCCCGGACCGACAGCCCTGAAGCTTTCTTT	CASSARTDSPEAFF
-	few	TRBJ2-3	TRBV20-1	TGCAGTGCAGGGCGGAGAGATACGCAGTATTTT	CSAGRRDTQYF
-	-	TRBJ2-7	TRBV28	TGTGCCAGCAACCCCCCTAACAGGGCGTTTATCCACGAGCAGTACTTC	CASNPPNRAFIHEQYF
-	-	TRBJ2-1	TRBV7-6	TGTGCCAGCAGCTCGACCGCATCGAGTGCGCAGTTCTTC	CASSSTASSAQFF
TRBD2	-	TRBJ2-7	TRBV6-1	TGTGCCAGTACGCAGAGCGGGAGCTACTACGAGCAGTACTTC	CASTQSGSYYEQYF
-	-	TRBJ2-5	TRBV14	TGTGCCAGCAGCCCAGCACAGGTGATACAAGAGACCCAGTACTTC	CASSPAQVIQETQYF
TRBD1	-	TRBJ1-2	TRBV15	TGTGCCACCAGCAGAACCGGGACAGGGGATGGCTACACCTTC	CATSRTGTGDGYTF
TRBD1	once	TRBJ1-1	TRBV5-1	TGCGCCAGCAGCTTTGCCCAGGGGGCCGTGGACACTGAAGCTTTCTTT	CASSFAQGAVDTEAFF
-	-	TRBJ2-3	TRBV9	TGTGCCAGCAGCGTAGTTGGAGGTCGGGTAGATACGCAGTATTTT	CASSVVGGRVDTQYF
TRBD2	few	TRBJ2-3	TRBV18	TGTGCCAGCTCACCCCCGGGACTAGAGTGGGGAGATACGCAGTATTTT	CASSPPGLEWGDTQYF
-	-	TRBJ2-1	TRBV4-2	TGTGCCAGCAGGCCATATTCGGGGCTCCACAATGAGCAGTTCTTC	CASRPYSGLHNEQFF
-	-	TRBJ2-1	TRBV5-5	TGTGCCAGCAGCCTCACGCATATTCCCTCCTACAATGAGCAGTTCTTC	CASSLTHIPSYNEQFF
-	few	TRBJ2-1	TRBV27	TGTGCCAGCAGTTTTCCCCAGGGATTAATAAGTGAGCAGTTCTTC	CASSFPQGLISEQFF
-	-	TRBJ2-3	TRBV5-1	TGCGCCAGCAGCTTGGACGGTACCACAGATACGCAGTATTTT	CASSLDGTTDTQYF
TRBD2	many	TRBJ2-1	TRBV7-9	TGTGCCAGCAGCCGGACTAGCGGGTACAATGAGCAGTTCTTC	CASSRTSGYNEQFF
-	few	TRBJ2-3	TRBV12-3/TRBV12-4	TGTGCCAGCAGTTTGGGTCAAACAGATACGCAGTATTTT	CASSLGQTDTQYF
-	few	TRBJ1-1	TRBV20-1	TGCAGTACCCCTAAGGGAGGGAACACTGAAGCTTTCTTT	CSTPKGGNTEAFF
-	-	TRBJ1-1	TRBV12-3/TRBV12-4	TGTGCCACCAAACGGGTGGGCACTGAAGCTTTCTTT	CATKRVGTEAFF
-	-	TRBJ1-2	TRBV28	TGTGCCAGCAGTTCGGGACCCATGGGCTATGGCTACACCTTC	CASSSGPMGYGYTF
-	many	TRBJ2-3	TRBV7-2	TGTGCCAGCAGCCGATCTACAGGGAGGGATACGCAGTATTTT	CASSRSTGRDTQYF
TRBD2	-	TRBJ2-6	TRBV12-3/TRBV12-4	TGTGCCAGCACTGGGGGGGATGTTACTGGGGCCAACGTCCTGACTTTC	CASTGGDVTGANVLTF
-	many	TRBJ2-7	TRBV29-1	TGCAGCGTCCTACAGGGCTACGAGCAGTACTTC	CSVLQGYEQYF